The 3 T cell receptor beta chains below all came from one sample that was sequenced in a study of beta chain features in type 1 diabetes. The isolated RNA, all of it, was reverse transcribed, so expressed TCRB transcripts were what got sequenced. Clones were read by immunoSEQ multiplex PCR, and TCRdb kept only the in-frame ones, dropping some. The sample includes 500,000 to 700,000 clones, around 15% of them seen just once. The specimen sequenced was naive CD4+ T cells from blood. The receptors derive from a man aged 18 to 35 in good health.

The rearrangement uses TRBV19 and TRBJ1-1; the match to TRBD1 covers 7 bases. V shed 6 bases and J 6 bases; nucleotides not matched to a gene: 10. The germline CDR1 and CDR2 sequences are LNHDA and SQIVND (reference sequence). This CDR3 contains 14 residues. CDR3 bases: TGTGCCAGTAGACTAACAGGGGACACCGCTGAAGCTTTCTTT. As protein: CASRLTGDTAEAFF.

A word on this clone: The same CDR3 can be traced to other DNA sequences in this sample. The chain uses TRBV5-1 and TRBJ2-7, with TRBD2 as a possible D gene (5 bases). The CDR3 length is 15 residues. Trimming pared 4 bases from V and 0 bases from J, leaving 14 bases between. Per the germline V gene, CDR1 is SGHRS and CDR2 is YFSETQ. The CDR3 spells CASSLEGTSSYEQYF. CDR3 nucleotide sequence: TGCGCCAGCAGCCTAGAAGGTACTAGCTCCTACGAGCAGTACTTC. The variable domain in full, completed from reference TRBV5-1 and TRBJ2-7, reads KAGVTQTPRYLIKTRGQQVTLSCSPISGHRSVSWYQQTPGQGLQFLFEYFSETQRNKGNFPGRFSGRQFSNSRSEMNVSTLELGDSALYLCASSLEGTSSYEQYFGPGTRLTVT.

This chain links TRBV29-1 with TRBJ2-2, with 7 bases that match TRBD1. Germline assignment: CDR1 SQVTM and CDR2 ANQGSEA. V was clipped by 6 bases and J by 6 bases; unmatched bases: 13. The CDR3 runs to 15 residues. The chain's CDR3 is CSVTVGQVSAGELFF. The CDR3 DNA reads as TGCAGCGTCACGGTCGGACAGGTGTCCGCCGGGGAGCTGTTTTTT.